This T cell receptor (beta chain) was recovered during a study of shared clonotypes between healthy human individuals. Notes on the study in general: Between a few donors, naive CD4 clonotypes were shared at a level of about 5%.

Splitting the CD4+ cells yielded a CD45RA+ naive subset and a CD45RA-negative memory subset. On this clone: Antigen: not known.

The test was conducted at deep level. An approximately 220 ng quantity of DNA, about 30,000 T cell genomes, went into the sorted-subset replicate PCRs. The method was immunoSEQ multiplex PCR; TCRdb's version includes in-frame clones alone and lacks a portion of them. Here the sample spans some 2,400,000 clones, 95% being singletons. V was clipped by 0 bases and J by 6 bases, with 10 bases between them. CDR1 and CDR2 (germline): SGHTS, YDEGEE. This CDR3 has 15 amino acids. V usage is TRBV5-8 and J usage is TRBJ1-6; tentative D call: TRBD1 (5 bases). The sample consisted of naive CD4+ T cells sorted from blood. Subset here: CD45RA+ positively selected. The sequence derives from a man between 18 and 35 years old in good health. The CDR3 DNA sequence: TGTGCCAGCAGCTTGGAGGTCAGGGCTAATTCACCCCTCCACTTT. Translated: CASSLEVRANSPLHF. Filled out from reference TRBV5-8 and TRBJ1-6, the complete variable domain reads EAGVTQSPTHLIKTRGQQATLRCSPISGHTSVYWYQQALGLGLQFLLWYDEGEERNRGNFPPRFSGRQFPNYSSELNVNALELEDSALYLCASSLEVRANSPLHFGNGTRLTVT.